This T cell receptor (beta chain) appears in the sequencing data of a study of regulatory T cells in long-lasting Graves disease. Stated time point: newly diagnosed GD, antithyroid drugs for less than 3 months. Preparation of the TCR library used RNA extracted from PBMCs. Study observations and caveats: Patients whose Graves' disease persisted exhibited lower TCR diversity than those newly diagnosed. New patients shared about a thousand public clonotypes, fewer than the approximately 2,500 shared by persistent patients.

Researchers made TCR beta libraries by using iRepertoire HTBI primers and running Arm-PCR on CDR3 regions. Each CDR3 protein is one row after TCRdb ran MiXCR on the multiplex PCR reads. The table records a few hundred thousand distinct CDR3 sequences, about 17% of them present only once. This clonotype was seen many times. Its target is not known. These data were also reused for a study on T cells in Graves' hyperthyroidism and ophthalmopathy. That source notes: Stable Graves' hyperthyroidism denoted no ophthalmopathy progression over 18 months.

The TCR originated in a young woman with Graves disease. The specimen comprised peripheral blood mononuclear cells (PBMCs), sampled at new diagnosis, from a patient treated with antithyroid drugs.

The CDR3 here is CASQITTPHNEQFF. The CDR3 nucleotides are TGTGCCAGCCAAATTACGACACCTCACAATGAGCAGTTCTTC. The chain joins TRBV6-1 to TRBJ2-1, with D uncertain. V lost 8 bases and J lost 5, with 16 bases in between. The CDR3 runs to 14 residues. CDR1 and CDR2 (germline): MNHNS, SASEGT.